This T cell receptor beta chain stems from a study of T cell clonality in common variable immunodeficiency. Trimming shortened V by 5 bases and J by 6 bases, and 5 bases separated the two germline ends. The CDR3 is 11 residues long. Per the germline V gene, CDR1 is SGHAT and CDR2 is FQNNGV. This clone was seen a few times. Its antigen is undetermined. The CDR3 is cut off 3 residues early in the read; its end comes from the germline J gene. General study findings and limits: Reportedly, TCR beta sequences from common variable immunodeficiency showed fewer deletions and N-nucleotide insertions.

Method: immunoSEQ multiplex PCR; TCRdb's copy keeps in-frame clones and lacks some. The repertoire consists of over 25,000 clones, none detected only once. The V call is TRBV11-2, the J call TRBJ2-1; no firm D call. The TCR originated in a human donor with common variable immunodeficiency. The specimen was peripheral blood mononuclear cells. The CDR3 protein is CASSPRNEQFF. Partial CDR3 DNA: TGTGCCAGCAGCCCCCGCAATGAG.